The 25 T cell receptor beta chains below were found in one sample sequenced in a study of blood T cells in healthy people across ages. PCR was performed a second time for about 6 to 12 cycles using a sample-barcoded 5' primer and a J-beta primer mix. TCRdb itself ran the 5' RACE reads through MiXCR, one entry per CDR3 protein. The sample gives 780,000 or so distinct CDR3 sequences, more than 55% of which show up once; around 25% is in the top ten. The specimen sequenced was blood. These receptors all stem from a man in his forties or fifties in good health.

Note on this clonotype: Since a much larger clone is just one base distant, this may be a read error. V is TRBV6-2 or TRBV6-3 and J is TRBJ2-7; no definite D call. The DNA matches TRBJ2-5 better at its end, which makes the J call doubtful. The CDR3 consists of 16 residues. The germline V gene encodes CDR1 MNHEY and CDR2 SVGEGT. DNA of the CDR3: TGTGCCAGCAGTTACGGCCAGGTTCAGGCCCAAGAGACCCAGTACTTC. Translation: CASSYGQVQAQETQYF.

This clonotype came up a few times. The rearrangement uses TRBV7-6 and TRBJ2-5; D may be TRBD2 (5 bases). The CDR3 sequence is 16 residues long. Looked up from germline, CDR1 is SGHVS and CDR2 is FNYEAQ. The ends were cut back, 1 base at V and 2 bases at J, with 14 bases in the middle. The CDR3 sequence: CASSLDSSRVQETQYF. The CDR3 DNA follows: TGTGCCAGCAGCTTAGATTCTAGCCGGGTACAAGAGACCCAGTACTTC.

This chain joins TRBV25-1 and TRBJ2-5; 9 bases are shared with TRBD1. This CDR3 is 16 amino acids long. Trimming at V came to 1 base and at J to 2 bases, leaving 5 bases not matched to a gene. Germline CDR1 and CDR2: MGHDK and SYGVNS. CDR3 sequence: CASSEWTGEHQETQYF. For the CDR3, the DNA is TGTGCCAGCAGTGAATGGACAGGGGAACATCAAGAGACCCAGTACTTC. Based on the CDR3 plus reference TRBV25-1 and TRBJ2-5, the full variable domain is EADIYQTPRYLVIGTGKKITLECSQTMGHDKMYWYQQDPGMELHLIHYSYGVNSTEKGDLSSESTVSRIRTEHFPLTLESARPSHTSQYLCASSEWTGEHQETQYFGPGTRLLVL.

The sample holds a few counts of this clonotype. Since a much larger clone is just one base distant, this may be a read error. The DNA for the CDR3 is TGTGCCAGCAGCCCCGAATACACAGATACGCAGTATTTT. Protein product: CASSPEYTDTQYF. J is TRBJ2-3 and V is TRBV9; D is uncertain. Trimming removed 4 bases at V and 2 bases at J, with 8 bases between. Germline V gene sequence: CDR1 SGDLS, CDR2 YYNGEE. This CDR3 spans 13 amino acids.

There are a few counts of this clonotype. The gene calls are TRBV7-2 and TRBJ2-3; TRBD2 is a possible D gene (6 bases). The CDR3 has 13 amino acids. Germline assignment: CDR1 SGHTA and CDR2 FQGNSA. V lost 5 bases to trimming and J lost 7 bases, with 13 bases between them. The CDR3: CASSPGDFNTQYF. DNA of the CDR3: TGTGCCAGCAGCCCGGGGGACTTTAATACGCAGTATTTT.

The chain carries TRBV6-1 and TRBJ2-7; tentatively, D is TRBD2 (7 bases). The CDR3 loop spans 15 amino acids. The germline gives CDR1 MNHNS, CDR2 SASEGT. Deletions cut 3 bases from V and 3 bases from J, with 15 bases between. CDR3: CASSDSRGAYYEQYF. The CDR3 DNA is TGTGCCAGCAGTGACAGTCGGGGGGCATACTACGAGCAGTACTTC.

This clonotype was found many times. The chain employs TRBV4-2 and TRBJ2-7; unclear D gene. V shed 4 bases and J shed 0 bases, with 10 bases lying between them. The CDR3 loop spans 14 amino acids. Germline V gene sequence: CDR1 LGHNA, CDR2 YNFKEQ. The CDR3 sequence is CASSRTDGSYEQYF. The CDR3 nucleotides read TGTGCCAGCAGCCGAACGGACGGCTCCTACGAGCAGTACTTC.

This clonotype was counted between two and nine times. V is TRBV7-3 and J is TRBJ2-3; 11 bases map to TRBD2. Germline V gene lookup returns CDR1 SGHTA and CDR2 FQGTGA. Trimming removed 5 bases from V and 10 bases from J; junction bases left unmatched: 8. This CDR3 region has 14 residues. The CDR3 DNA is TGTGCCAGCAGCCCCGGGACTAGCGGCGAAGCGCAGTATTTT. Its translation is CASSPGTSGEAQYF.

This clonotype occurred a few times. The chain is built from TRBV29-1 and TRBJ2-5, with a weak D call TRBD2 (6 bases). This CDR3 region has 13 residues. Per the germline V gene, CDR1 is SQVTM and CDR2 is ANQGSEA. The V gene lost 1 base and the J gene lost 5 bases, with 11 bases spanning the gap. The CDR3 DNA is TGCAGCGTTGAAGTATGGGGGGTCGAGACCCAGTACTTC. It is translated as CSVEVWGVETQYF.

The rearrangement joins TRBV7-2 to TRBJ1-1, with TRBD1 matching 7 bases. The CDR3 length is 16 residues. J was trimmed by 1 base and V by 2 bases; bases with no gene match: 7. Germline values: CDR1 SGHTA, CDR2 FQGNSA. The CDR3 region is CASSLSATGKNTEAFF. In DNA form, the CDR3 reads TGTGCCAGCAGCTTATCGGCGACAGGGAAGAACACTGAAGCTTTCTTT.

The chain combines TRBV27 with TRBJ1-1; D not certain. The germline V gene has CDR1 MNHEY and CDR2 SMNVEV (reference sequence). CDR3 length equals 16 residues. The ends were cut back, 5 bases at V and 0 bases at J, with 16 bases in the middle. The CDR3 loop reads CASSPSANNMNTEAFF. The CDR3 DNA is TGTGCCAGCAGTCCTAGCGCAAACAACATGAACACTGAAGCTTTCTTT.

The chain carries TRBV6-1 and TRBJ2-7, with 7 bases identical to TRBD2. The DNA end is a closer match to TRBJ2-5, so the J assignment may be wrong. CDR3 length: 14 residues. CDR1 and CDR2 (germline): MNHNS, SASEGT. This CDR3 is CASSQGGPKETQYF. In DNA form, the CDR3 reads TGTGCCAGCAGTCAGGGAGGGCCTAAAGAGACCCAGTACTTC.

This CDR3 is CASSQGEIEAQYF. The DNA for the CDR3 is TGCGCCAGCAGCCAAGGCGAGATAGAGGCGCAGTACTTC. V and J are TRBV4-1 and TRBJ2-7, with D hard to call. This CDR3 has 13 amino acids. V lost 1 base, J lost 9 bases, and 13 bases lay in between. Germline assignment: CDR1 MGHRA and CDR2 YSYEKL.

This rearrangement joins TRBV27 to TRBJ2-1; 10 bases line up with TRBD1. Germline V lookup: CDR1 MNHEY, CDR2 SMNVEV (reference sequence). J was trimmed by 8 bases and V by 4 bases; bases with no gene match: 8. The CDR3 length is 15 residues. This CDR3 is CASSSDRGWKDEQFF. DNA of the CDR3: TGTGCCAGCAGTTCGGACAGGGGGTGGAAGGATGAGCAGTTCTTC.

The chain employs TRBV27 and TRBJ2-7, with D possibly matching TRBD1 (6 bases). The CDR3 is 15 residues long. Trimming took 3 bases from V and 6 from J, leaving 18 bases between them. CDR1 and CDR2 (germline): MNHEY, SMNVEV (reference sequence). The CDR3: CASSFARGSNCEQYF. CDR3 DNA: TGTGCCAGCAGTTTCGCCAGGGGCTCCAACTGCGAGCAGTACTTC.

The V gene is TRBV5-1, the J gene TRBJ1-4; perhaps TRBD1 as D (6 bases). Germline V gene sequence: CDR1 SGHRS, CDR2 YFSETQ. This CDR3 spans 15 amino acids. The V end lost 4 bases, the J end lost 12 bases, and 22 bases lay between the germline ends. The CDR3 loop reads CASSLQGIPGGELFF. The DNA for the CDR3 is TGCGCCAGCAGCCTACAGGGTATTCCGGGTGGGGAACTGTTTTTT. Complete variable domain (other parts from reference TRBV5-1 and TRBJ1-4): KAGVTQTPRYLIKTRGQQVTLSCSPISGHRSVSWYQQTPGQGLQFLFEYFSETQRNKGNFPGRFSGRQFSNSRSEMNVSTLELGDSALYLCASSLQGIPGGELFFGSGTQLSVL.

The rearrangement links TRBV20-1 to TRBJ1-2, with TRBD1 matching over 9 bases. The germline CDR1 and CDR2 sequences are DFQATT and SNEGSKA (reference sequence). Trimming at V came to 3 bases and at J to 8 bases, leaving 7 bases not matched to a gene. The CDR3 is made up of 13 amino acids. The CDR3 sequence is CSASSVTGGGYTF. CDR3 in DNA: TGCAGTGCTAGCTCGGTGACAGGGGGGGGCTACACCTTC.

V and J are TRBV2 and TRBJ1-1; maybe TRBD1 (5 bases). This CDR3 is built from 13 residues. Between the trimmed V and J ends, which lost 8 bases and 6 bases, there was a span of 16 bases. Germline CDR1 is SNHLY and CDR2 is FYNNEI. CDR3 sequence reads: CASANGGVAEAFF. The CDR3, as DNA: TGTGCCAGCGCAAATGGGGGGGTGGCTGAAGCTTTCTTT.

This clonotype was found many times. The rearrangement uses TRBV4-3 and TRBJ2-3; weak D call: TRBD2 (5 bases). Germline CDR1 is LGHNA and CDR2 is YSLEER. The CDR3 spans 16 residues. The germline V and J ends were trimmed by 1 base and 1 base, with 12 bases remaining between them. The CDR3 coding sequence is TGCGCCAGCAGCCAAGGAGACTACTTTGGCACAGATACGCAGTATTTT. It codes for CASSQGDYFGTDTQYF.

J is TRBJ2-4 and V is TRBV14; D is unresolved. Germline lookup yields CDR1 SGHDN and CDR2 FVKESK. There are 16 residues in the CDR3. Trimming stripped 0 bases from V and 8 bases from J, with 17 bases between. CDR3 region: CASSQDRTSARDIQYF. CDR3 DNA: TGTGCCAGCAGCCAAGATCGAACCTCCGCCCGGGACATTCAGTACTTC.

This clonotype was seen a few times. This sequence joins TRBV28 and TRBJ2-3, with 7 bases aligning to TRBD1. Germline CDR1 and CDR2: MDHEN and SYDVKM. V shed 7 bases, J shed 7 bases, and the junction held 14 bases outside the gene matches. The CDR3 sequence is 15 residues long. CDR3 loop: CASKKRGLVANTQYF. The CDR3 nucleotides read TGTGCCAGCAAAAAAAGGGGGCTAGTTGCCAATACGCAGTATTTT.

The gene calls are TRBV7-2 and TRBJ1-2; D unresolved. Germline CDR1 reads SGHTA; CDR2 reads FQGNSA. CDR3 length: 13 residues. V was pared by 6 bases and J by 5 bases, with 13 bases between. CDR3 sequence: CASSPGPVYGYTF. The CDR3, as DNA: TGTGCCAGCAGTCCAGGACCCGTTTATGGCTACACCTTC. The full variable domain, its missing parts supplied by reference TRBV7-2 and TRBJ1-2, is GAGVSQSPSNKVTEKGKDVELRCDPISGHTALYWYRQSLGQGLEFLIYFQGNSAPDKSGLPSDRFSAERTGGSVSTLTIQRTQQEDSAVYLCASSPGPVYGYTFGSGTRLTVV.

The chain recombines TRBV6-5 with TRBJ2-3; D may correspond to TRBD1 or TRBD2 (5 bases each). V shed 6 bases and J shed 6 bases, with 16 bases lying between them. Germline V gene data show CDR1 as MNHEY and CDR2 as SVGAGI. This CDR3 is built from 14 residues. The DNA for the CDR3 is TGTGCCAGCAGCGGTGGGGGTGGGGAGGATACGCAGTATTTT. Protein product: CASSGGGGEDTQYF.

This clonotype turned up a few times. The chain is built from TRBV3-1 and TRBJ2-5; D remains unclear. The DNA end is more similar to TRBJ2-7, so the J call may be wrong. The CDR3 is made up of 15 amino acids. Per germline, CDR1 LGHDT and CDR2 YNNKEL (reference sequence). The CDR3 loop reads CASSQGRARFDEQYF. The CDR3 DNA reads as TGTGCCAGCAGCCAAGGTAGGGCTCGATTCGACGAGCAGTACTTC.

This clonotype has a handful of counts. The rearrangement links TRBV20-1 to TRBJ2-7; 9 bases map to TRBD2. Germline loops: CDR1 DFQATT, CDR2 SNEGSKA (reference sequence). With V trimmed by 5 bases and J by 0 bases, 8 bases remained unmatched. This CDR3 region has 15 residues. For the CDR3, the DNA is TGCAGTGCTCATAGGTCTAGCGGGGCCTCCTACGAGCAGTACTTC. It is translated as CSAHRSSGASYEQYF.